Below, one TCR beta chain is given with its context. Antigen unknown. V lost 6 bases to trimming and J lost 2 bases, with 17 bases between them. Germline values: CDR1 SGHDT, CDR2 YYEEEE. The CDR3 spans 15 residues. The source of the sample is a study of OX40 agonist ivuxolimab in advanced cancers. Study overall: Patients were treated with ivuxolimab, an agonistic anti-OX40 (CD134) antibody. Three patients, one with hepatocellular carcinoma and two with cutaneous melanoma, responded partially.

Assay: immunoSEQ multiplex PCR; the TCRdb copy retains only in-frame clones and omits some. The table lists roughly 62,000 clones, around 90% of them singletons. Study results and caveats: CD8+ T cells averaged more expanded clones than CD4+. With doses of 0.1 to 3.0 mg/kg, CD4+ and CD8+ blood T cells had undergone clonal expansion by week 6.

Specimen: CD4+ or CD8+ T cells sorted from blood, collected in a trial of the OX40 agonist ivuxolimab. This rearrangement joins TRBV5-6 to TRBJ2-5; D call uncertain. The clonotype was recovered from an adult with an advanced solid tumor such as melanoma, head and neck, liver or kidney cancer. The CDR3, as DNA: TGTGCCAGCACCCTGGCCTTGACACCTCAAGAGACCCAGTACTTC. Translation: CASTLALTPQETQYF.